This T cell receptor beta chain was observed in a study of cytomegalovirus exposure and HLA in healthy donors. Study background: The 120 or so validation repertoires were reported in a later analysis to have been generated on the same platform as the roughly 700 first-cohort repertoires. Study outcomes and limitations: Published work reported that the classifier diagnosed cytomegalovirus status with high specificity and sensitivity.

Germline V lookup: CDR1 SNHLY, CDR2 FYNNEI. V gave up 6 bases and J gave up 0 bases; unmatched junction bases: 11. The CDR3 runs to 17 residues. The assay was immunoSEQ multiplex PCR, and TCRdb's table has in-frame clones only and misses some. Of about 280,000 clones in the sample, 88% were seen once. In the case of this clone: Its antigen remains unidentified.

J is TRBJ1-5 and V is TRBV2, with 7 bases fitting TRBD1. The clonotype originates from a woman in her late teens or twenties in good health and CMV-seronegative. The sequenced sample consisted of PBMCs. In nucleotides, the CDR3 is TGTGCCAGCAGGGCTACAGGGGCCCTTCTTAGCAATCAGCCCCAGCATTTT. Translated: CASRATGALLSNQPQHF.